The 5 T cell receptor beta chains below come from one sample, sequenced in a study of blood T cells in healthy people across ages. Sample-barcoded 5' priming and a J-beta primer mix drove a second PCR of roughly 6 to 12 cycles. TCRdb passed the 5' RACE reads through MiXCR, listing each CDR3 protein once. Of fewer than 2,000,000 distinct CDR3 sequences detected, about 35% appear once; the ten largest clones hold about 11%. Specimen: blood. The receptors come from a woman in her 30s in good health.

This clonotype was observed a few times. A much larger clone lies one base from this, so it may be a read error. The chain recombines TRBV20-1 with TRBJ2-1, with D hard to call. The CDR3 has 15 amino acids. Germline CDR1 is DFQATT and CDR2 is SNEGSKA (reference sequence). The CDR3 DNA follows: TGCAGTGCTAGAGATGTGATAGCCTCCTACAATAAGCAGTTCTTC. Translation gives CSARDVIASYNKQFF.

This clonotype has only a few counts. This chain links TRBV20-1 with TRBJ2-7; 14 nucleotides match TRBD2. The germline V gene has CDR1 DFQATT and CDR2 SNEGSKA (reference sequence). The CDR3 totals 16 residues. V lost 3 bases and J lost 0; bases outside the gene matches: 4. The CDR3 sequence is CSASGTSGSSSYEQYF. The CDR3 DNA reads TGCAGTGCTAGTGGGACTAGCGGGAGCAGCTCCTACGAGCAGTACTTC.

The chain recombines TRBV9 with TRBJ2-7; 7 bases map to TRBD2. Germline-derived CDR1 and CDR2 are SGDLS and YYNGEE. CDR3 length: 14 residues. Losses at the gene ends were 3 bases for V and 2 bases for J; bases not matched to a gene: 5. In DNA form, the CDR3 reads TGTGCCAGCAGCGCCAGCGGGGCCACCTACGAGCAGTACTTC. Translating gives CASSASGATYEQYF. Full variable domain (remainder filled in from reference TRBV9 and TRBJ2-7): DSGVTQTPKHLITATGQRVTLRCSPRSGDLSVYWYQQSLDQGLQFLIQYYNGEERAKGNILERFSAQQFPDLHSELNLSSLELGDSALYFCASSASGATYEQYFGPGTRLTVT.

This clonotype was seen more than once but under ten times. The chain combines TRBV7-2 with TRBJ2-7; D is unclear. Germline CDR1 is SGHTA and CDR2 is FQGNSA. Trimming removed 1 base from V and 2 bases from J, with 12 bases in between. This CDR3 comprises 15 residues. The CDR3 loop is CASSLGRFSTYEQYF. The CDR3 nucleotides read TGTGCCAGCAGCTTAGGGCGGTTTTCCACCTACGAGCAGTACTTC.

This clonotype turned up a few times. This sequence joins TRBV7-2 and TRBJ2-7; possible D gene TRBD2, 6 bases. With 5 bases removed from V and 7 bases from J, the gap between germline ends came to 24 bases. This CDR3 comprises 16 residues. Germline loops: CDR1 SGHTA, CDR2 FQGNSA. Here the CDR3 DNA reads TGTGCCAGCAGCCCCCGGAGTGGGAGGATTCTGCGGGAGCAGTACTTC. Residues: CASSPRSGRILREQYF.